A selection of T cell receptor beta chains follows, all from one sample in a study of OX40 agonist ivuxolimab in advanced cancers. Assay: immunoSEQ multiplex PCR; the TCRdb copy retains only in-frame clones and omits some. The table includes 50,000 to 70,000 clones, around 89% detected once. Source: CD4+ or CD8+ T cells sorted from blood, taken in a trial of the OX40 agonist ivuxolimab. The receptors derive from an adult with an advanced solid tumor such as melanoma, head and neck, liver or kidney cancer. CDR3s include the opening cysteine and the closing phenylalanine or tryptophan. The order of the fields is clone size, J gene, D gene, V gene, CDR3 protein, CDR3 DNA. The D gene is left open where the match is weak. Some rows have no size entry. The others give once, few or many, or a class for an expanded clone.

clone size: .
J gene: TRBJ1-2
D gene: .
V gene: TRBV25-1
CDR3 protein: CASSSNYGGYDGYTF
CDR3 DNA: TGTGCCAGCAGTTCTAATTACGGGGGGTATGATGGCTACACCTTC

clone size: .
J gene: TRBJ2-3
D gene: .
V gene: TRBV10-3
CDR3 protein: CAISEMASDTQYF
CDR3 DNA: TGTGCCATCAGTGAAATGGCTTCAGATACGCAGTATTTT

clone size: .
J gene: TRBJ2-1
D gene: TRBD1
V gene: TRBV28
CDR3 protein: CASRLTGANEQFF
CDR3 DNA: TGTGCCAGCAGATTGACAGGGGCTAATGAGCAGTTCTTC

clone size: .
J gene: TRBJ2-1
D gene: TRBD1
V gene: TRBV7-3
CDR3 protein: CASSLYRGPNNEQFF
CDR3 DNA: TGTGCCAGCAGCTTATACAGGGGGCCGAACAATGAGCAGTTCTTC

clone size: .
J gene: TRBJ2-7
D gene: .
V gene: TRBV27
CDR3 protein: CASSYSLGLYEQYF
CDR3 DNA: TGTGCCAGCAGTTACAGCCTAGGCCTCTACGAGCAGTACTTC

clone size: once
J gene: TRBJ2-5
D gene: TRBD1
V gene: TRBV7-9
CDR3 protein: CASSPLPRQGRNGTQYF
CDR3 DNA: TGTGCCAGCAGCCCCCTCCCCCGACAGGGGCGAAATGGGACCCAGTACTTC

clone size: .
J gene: TRBJ1-1
D gene: .
V gene: TRBV4-1
CDR3 protein: CASSQSSRGNTEAFF
CDR3 DNA: TGCGCCAGCAGCCAATCTAGCAGGGGAAACACTGAAGCTTTCTTT

clone size: .
J gene: TRBJ2-1
D gene: TRBD2
V gene: TRBV10-3
CDR3 protein: CAISESFLAGYNEQFF
CDR3 DNA: TGTGCCATCAGTGAGTCGTTCCTAGCGGGGTACAATGAGCAGTTCTTC

clone size: few
J gene: TRBJ2-1
D gene: .
V gene: TRBV27
CDR3 protein: CASSPQGGEQFF
CDR3 DNA: TGTGCCAGCAGTCCACAGGGCGGTGAGCAGTTCTTC

clone size: once
J gene: TRBJ2-5
D gene: .
V gene: TRBV28
CDR3 protein: CASSFSVRGRIETQYF
CDR3 DNA: .

clone size: .
J gene: TRBJ2-3
D gene: .
V gene: TRBV19
CDR3 protein: CASSPPGQYSGTDTQYF
CDR3 DNA: TGTGCCAGTAGTCCCCCCGGACAGTACTCTGGCACAGATACGCAGTATTTT

clone size: .
J gene: TRBJ2-7
D gene: TRBD2
V gene: TRBV27
CDR3 protein: CASRSLAGGSYEQYF
CDR3 DNA: TGTGCCAGCAGGAGTCTAGCGGGAGGCTCCTACGAGCAGTACTTC

clone size: .
J gene: TRBJ1-2
D gene: TRBD1
V gene: TRBV19
CDR3 protein: CASIGTGDFVDGYTF
CDR3 DNA: TGTGCCAGTATCGGGACAGGGGATTTTGTGGATGGCTACACCTTC

clone size: .
J gene: TRBJ2-2
D gene: .
V gene: TRBV5-3
CDR3 protein: CARSQSGPGELFF
CDR3 DNA: TGTGCCAGAAGCCAGTCGGGACCCGGGGAGCTGTTTTTT

clone size: .
J gene: TRBJ1-2
D gene: .
V gene: TRBV28
CDR3 protein: CASSHDRQYGYTF
CDR3 DNA: TGTGCCAGCAGTCACGATCGACAGTATGGCTACACCTTC

clone size: .
J gene: TRBJ2-2
D gene: .
V gene: TRBV4-2
CDR3 protein: CASRTGPGELFF
CDR3 DNA: TGTGCCAGCAGGACTGGTCCCGGGGAGCTGTTTTTT

clone size: .
J gene: TRBJ2-3
D gene: .
V gene: TRBV5-1
CDR3 protein: CASRRRWSTDTQYF
CDR3 DNA: TGCGCCAGCAGACGGCGGTGGAGCACAGATACGCAGTATTTT

clone size: .
J gene: TRBJ1-5
D gene: .
V gene: TRBV7-8
CDR3 protein: CASTGGGNQPQHF
CDR3 DNA: TGTGCCAGCACCGGCGGGGGCAATCAGCCCCAGCATTTT

clone size: .
J gene: TRBJ2-5
D gene: .
V gene: TRBV27
CDR3 protein: CASSSPRGRQETQYF
CDR3 DNA: TGTGCCAGCAGTTCCCCCAGGGGCCGTCAAGAGACCCAGTACTTC

clone size: .
J gene: TRBJ2-1
D gene: .
V gene: TRBV5-4
CDR3 protein: CASSLGQEQFF
CDR3 DNA: TGTGCCAGCAGCCTTGGTCAGGAGCAGTTCTTC

clone size: .
J gene: TRBJ1-4
D gene: TRBD1
V gene: TRBV2
CDR3 protein: CASSPLDRGLVELFF
CDR3 DNA: TGTGCCAGCAGCCCCCTCGACAGGGGGCTTGTGGAACTGTTTTTT

clone size: .
J gene: TRBJ2-1
D gene: .
V gene: TRBV18
CDR3 protein: CASSPLGGAYNEQFF
CDR3 DNA: TGTGCCAGCTCACCACTCGGCGGAGCCTACAATGAGCAGTTCTTC

clone size: .
J gene: TRBJ2-3
D gene: TRBD1
V gene: TRBV13
CDR3 protein: CASSLGTGSTDTQYF
CDR3 DNA: TGTGCCAGCAGCCTCGGGACAGGGAGCACAGATACGCAGTATTTT

clone size: .
J gene: TRBJ2-7
D gene: .
V gene: TRBV27
CDR3 protein: CASSYSGSYEQYF
CDR3 DNA: TGTGCCAGCAGTTATAGCGGATCCTACGAGCAGTACTTC

clone size: .
J gene: TRBJ1-1
D gene: TRBD1
V gene: TRBV27
CDR3 protein: CASYRGTEAFF
CDR3 DNA: TGTGCCAGCTACAGGGGCACTGAAGCTTTCTTT

clone size: .
J gene: TRBJ2-7
D gene: .
V gene: TRBV27
CDR3 protein: CASSFGALHSYEQYF
CDR3 DNA: TGTGCCAGCAGTTTTGGGGCACTACACTCCTACGAGCAGTACTTC

clone size: .
J gene: TRBJ2-7
D gene: .
V gene: TRBV30
CDR3 protein: CACQRTELYEQYF
CDR3 DNA: TGTGCCTGCCAACGGACGGAACTATACGAGCAGTACTTC

clone size: .
J gene: TRBJ2-3
D gene: TRBD2
V gene: TRBV5-1
CDR3 protein: CASSWLAGDGDTQYF
CDR3 DNA: TGCGCCAGCAGCTGGTTAGCGGGAGATGGAGATACGCAGTATTTT

clone size: .
J gene: TRBJ2-3
D gene: .
V gene: TRBV6-5
CDR3 protein: CASSYNREDTQYF
CDR3 DNA: TGTGCCAGCAGTTACAACCGGGAGGATACGCAGTATTTT

clone size: .
J gene: TRBJ2-7
D gene: .
V gene: TRBV6-1
CDR3 protein: CASSEGGSYEQYF
CDR3 DNA: TGTGCCAGCAGTGAAGGCGGCAGCTACGAGCAGTACTTC

clone size: .
J gene: TRBJ1-2
D gene: .
V gene: TRBV21-1
CDR3 protein: CASSKVDRYYGYTF
CDR3 DNA: TGTGCCAGCAGCAAAGTCGACAGGTACTATGGCTACACCTTC

clone size: .
J gene: TRBJ1-5
D gene: .
V gene: TRBV10-3
CDR3 protein: CAISGEYSNQPQHF
CDR3 DNA: TGTGCCATCAGTGGAGAGTATAGCAATCAGCCCCAGCATTTT

clone size: .
J gene: TRBJ2-1
D gene: .
V gene: TRBV9
CDR3 protein: CASSVASTNEQFF
CDR3 DNA: TGTGCCAGCAGCGTAGCTTCGACCAATGAGCAGTTCTTC

clone size: .
J gene: TRBJ1-5
D gene: TRBD1
V gene: TRBV18
CDR3 protein: CASSPELIDRDGPAGQPQHF
CDR3 DNA: TGTGCCAGCTCACCAGAGTTGATAGACAGGGACGGGCCTGCGGGTCAGCCCCAGCATTTT

clone size: .
J gene: TRBJ2-1
D gene: TRBD1
V gene: TRBV5-1
CDR3 protein: CASSGTGGDYNEQFF
CDR3 DNA: TGCGCCAGCAGCGGTACAGGGGGCGACTACAATGAGCAGTTCTTC

clone size: .
J gene: TRBJ1-5
D gene: .
V gene: TRBV6-1
CDR3 protein: CAARIYRSSNQPQHF
CDR3 DNA: TGTGCCGCCCGAATCTACAGGAGTAGCAATCAGCCCCAGCATTTT

clone size: .
J gene: TRBJ2-3
D gene: TRBD2
V gene: TRBV19
CDR3 protein: CASSIVSSGPFTDTQYF
CDR3 DNA: TGTGCCAGTAGTATTGTCTCTAGCGGTCCTTTCACAGATACGCAGTATTTT

clone size: once
J gene: TRBJ2-3
D gene: .
V gene: TRBV4-1
CDR3 protein: CASSARVGTDTQYF
CDR3 DNA: TGCGCCAGCAGCGCCAGGGTGGGCACAGATACGCAGTATTTT

clone size: .
J gene: TRBJ2-1
D gene: TRBD1
V gene: TRBV5-1
CDR3 protein: CASSLVGTVYNEQFF
CDR3 DNA: TGCGCCAGCAGCTTGGTAGGGACAGTATACAATGAGCAGTTCTTC

clone size: .
J gene: TRBJ2-3
D gene: TRBD2
V gene: TRBV7-9
CDR3 protein: CASSLVRGGTDTQYF
CDR3 DNA: TGTGCCAGCAGCTTAGTTCGGGGGGGCACAGATACGCAGTATTTT

clone size: .
J gene: TRBJ2-3
D gene: TRBD2
V gene: TRBV11-2
CDR3 protein: CASSSGLAGGTDTQYF
CDR3 DNA: TGTGCCAGCAGCTCGGGACTAGCGGGGGGAACAGATACGCAGTATTTT

clone size: .
J gene: TRBJ2-1
D gene: TRBD2
V gene: TRBV27
CDR3 protein: CASSLYGGVANEQFF
CDR3 DNA: TGTGCCAGCAGTTTATACGGGGGGGTGGCAAATGAGCAGTTCTTC

clone size: .
J gene: TRBJ2-1
D gene: .
V gene: TRBV9
CDR3 protein: CASSPMWIDEQFF
CDR3 DNA: TGTGCCAGCAGCCCCATGTGGATAGATGAGCAGTTCTTC